These T cell receptor beta chains were read from a single sample in a study of regulatory T cells in long-lasting Graves disease. Each CDR3 protein gets one entry after TCRdb re-called the multiplex PCR reads with MiXCR. The table includes around 500,000 distinct CDR3 sequences, about 16% detected once. The same sample was also used in a study of T cells in Graves' hyperthyroidism and ophthalmopathy.

Sequences were derived from peripheral blood mononuclear cells (PBMCs), sampled at new diagnosis, from a patient treated with antithyroid drugs. The receptor source for this set is a woman aged 40-60 years with Graves disease. Each CDR3 is given with its conserved first and last residue. A D gene is named only where the DNA matches it firmly. Size is stated for part of the rows, as once, few or many counts, or as a class when the clone is expanded.

CDR3 protein | CDR3 DNA | D gene | clone size | J gene | V gene
CASSPSDSSYEQYF | TGTGCCAGTAGCCCCTCTGACAGTTCCTACGAGCAGTACTTC | NA | NA | TRBJ2-7 | TRBV19
CASGPSPYEQYF | TGTGCCAGCGGCCCCTCCCCCTACGAGCAGTACTTC | NA | NA | TRBJ2-7 | TRBV4-2
CASSLDYWSLNEQFF | TGTGCCAGCAGTTTAGATTATTGGAGCCTCAATGAGCAGTTCTTC | NA | many | TRBJ2-1 | TRBV27
CSARDPSGGDYGYTF | TGCAGTGCTAGAGATCCTTCGGGGGGGGACTATGGCTACACCTTC | NA | NA | TRBJ1-2 | TRBV20-1
CASSKLTQNTEAFF | TGTGCCAGCAGCAAACTAACCCAGAACACTGAAGCTTTCTTT | NA | many | TRBJ1-1 | TRBV3-1
CASSREGGARQPQHF | TGTGCCAGCAGCCGAGAGGGGGGGGCGAGGCAGCCCCAGCATTTT | NA | NA | TRBJ1-5 | TRBV2
CASRRTVYGYTF | TGTGCCAGCAGACGGACCGTTTATGGCTACACCTTC | NA | many | TRBJ1-2 | TRBV7-2
CASSQDLTGDQPQHF | TGTGCCAGCAGCCAAGATCTAACAGGGGATCAGCCCCAGCATTTT | TRBD1 | NA | TRBJ1-5 | TRBV4-2
CASSDSAGTEAFF | TGTGCCAGCAGTGACTCAGCTGGGACTGAAGCTTTCTTT | NA | NA | TRBJ1-1 | TRBV6-4
CAWTGSPGNTIYF | TGTGCCTGGACAGGGAGCCCTGGAAACACCATATATTTT | NA | many | TRBJ1-3 | TRBV30
CASSLPSRGVSYNSPLHF | TGTGCCAGCAGCCTACCGAGCCGGGGAGTCTCCTATAATTCACCCCTCCACTTT | NA | NA | TRBJ1-6 | TRBV28
CSARDPTGKGYTF | TGCAGTGCTAGAGATCCGACAGGGAAAGGCTACACCTTC | TRBD1 | NA | TRBJ1-2 | TRBV20-1
CASSIFGGTGGYSNQPQHF | TGTGCCAGTAGTATATTTGGCGGGACAGGGGGTTATAGCAATCAGCCCCAGCATTTT | TRBD1 | few | TRBJ1-5 | TRBV19
CASSYPQSGGLVEQYF | TGTGCCAGCAGTTACCCCCAAAGTGGGGGGCTCGTCGAGCAGTACTTC | NA | few | TRBJ2-7 | TRBV6-9
CASSGWRGADTQYF | TGTGCCAGCAGTGGGTGGAGGGGGGCGGATACGCAGTATTTT | NA | once | TRBJ2-3 | TRBV6-1